This T cell receptor (beta chain) appears in the sequencing data of a study of T cell repertoires in cytomegalovirus infection. Concerning this clonotype itself: Its antigen is not known.

TCRdb fed the reads into MiXCR, producing one record per CDR3 protein. The sample includes about 470,000 distinct CDR3 sequences, under 45% of them seen just once. This CDR3 is 16 amino acids long. Trimming removed 1 base from V and 3 bases from J, with 18 bases in between. The germline V gene encodes CDR1 DFQATT and CDR2 SNEGSKA (reference sequence). The chain links TRBV20-1 to TRBJ1-2, with D possibly matching TRBD1 (5 bases). This clonotype was sampled from a human donor in good health (CMV status not recorded). Some clones in this sample may be carry-over from other donors' samples. The sequencing used cultured PBMCs, collected from culture after CMV antigen stimulation. This chain's CDR3 is CSARGYSGTGHYGYTF. In DNA form, the CDR3 reads TGCAGTGCTAGAGGATATTCCGGGACGGGACACTATGGCTACACCTTC.